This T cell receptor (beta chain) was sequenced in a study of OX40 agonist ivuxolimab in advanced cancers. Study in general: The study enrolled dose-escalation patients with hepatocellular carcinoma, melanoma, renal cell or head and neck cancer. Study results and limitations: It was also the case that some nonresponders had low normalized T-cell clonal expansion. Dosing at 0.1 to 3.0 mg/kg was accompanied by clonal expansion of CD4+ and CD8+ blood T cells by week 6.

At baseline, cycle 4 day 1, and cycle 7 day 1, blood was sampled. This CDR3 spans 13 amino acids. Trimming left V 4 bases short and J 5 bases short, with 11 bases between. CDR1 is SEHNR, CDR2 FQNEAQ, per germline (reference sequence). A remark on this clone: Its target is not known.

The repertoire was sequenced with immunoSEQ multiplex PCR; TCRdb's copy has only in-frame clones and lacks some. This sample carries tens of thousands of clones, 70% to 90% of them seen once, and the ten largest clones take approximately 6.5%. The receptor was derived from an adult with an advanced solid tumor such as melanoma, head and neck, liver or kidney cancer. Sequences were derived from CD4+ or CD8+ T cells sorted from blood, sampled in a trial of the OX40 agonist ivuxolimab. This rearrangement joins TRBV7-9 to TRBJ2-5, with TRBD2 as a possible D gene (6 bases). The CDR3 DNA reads TGTGCCAGCAGCTCCGGGGGATGGGAGACCCAGTACTTC. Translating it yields CASSSGGWETQYF.